A selection of T cell receptor beta chains follows, all from one sample in a study of PD-L1 blockade in urothelial cancer. The data were produced by immunoSEQ multiplex PCR, yet TCRdb's version contains in-frame clones alone and is incomplete. The sample yields 71,000 or so clones, about 88% seen once. Material: PBMCs, obtained around atezolizumab (anti-PD-L1) treatment. Receptor source: a man aged 55 to 69 with urothelial cancer. Each CDR3 is given with its conserved first and last residue. The D gene is left open where the match is weak. Clone sizes are given selectively: once, few, many, or a class where the clone is expanded.

cdr3_length d_call j_call clone_size v_call cdr3_aa cdr3_nt
11 - TRBJ1-1 - TRBV19 CASSIGSGAFF TGTGCCAGTAGTATTGGCTCAGGAGCTTTCTTT
17 - TRBJ2-2 - TRBV9 CASSVGIYRVEPGELFF TGTGCCAGCAGCGTAGGAATTTACAGGGTCGAGCCCGGGGAGCTGTTTTTT
11 - TRBJ1-2 - TRBV20-1 CSAGQTYGYTF TGCAGTGCCGGACAGACATATGGCTACACCTTC
14 TRBD1 TRBJ2-7 - TRBV6-1 CATIGQGLTYEQYF TGTGCCACCATCGGACAGGGGCTAACCTACGAGCAGTACTTC
16 - TRBJ1-3 - TRBV5-6 CASSLGLTDVGNTIYF TGTGCCAGCAGCTTGGGTTTGACAGACGTAGGAAACACCATATATTTT
14 TRBD1 TRBJ2-7 - TRBV10-3 CAISYEPGQGAVDF TGTGCCATCAGTTATGAACCGGGACAGGGGGCGGTGGACTTC
16 TRBD1 TRBJ2-7 - TRBV5-1 CASTSAQDRVGYEQYF TGCGCCAGCACGTCCGCGCAAGACAGGGTCGGGTACGAGCAGTACTTC
12 - TRBJ1-1 - TRBV6-4 CASSDRGTEAFF TGTGCCAGCAGTGACCGGGGCACTGAAGCTTTCTTT
15 TRBD1 TRBJ1-4 - TRBV28 CASSLRRQGGEKLFF TGTGCCAGCAGTTTAAGGAGACAGGGTGGCGAAAAACTGTTTTTT
14 TRBD1 TRBJ1-2 - TRBV11-2 CASSLQGVVYGYTF TGTGCCAGCAGTCTCCAGGGGGTGGTCTATGGCTACACCTTC
16 TRBD1 TRBJ2-1 - TRBV9 CASSVVGTGGAHEQFF TGTGCCAGCAGCGTAGTGGGGACAGGGGGCGCCCATGAGCAGTTCTTC
13 - TRBJ1-2 - TRBV9 CASSADRYYGYTF TGTGCCAGCAGCGCCGACAGGTACTATGGCTACACCTTC
14 - TRBJ2-7 - TRBV11-1 CASSTKVPGYEQYF TGTGCCAGCAGCACAAAGGTCCCAGGCTACGAGCAGTACTTC
13 - TRBJ2-5 - TRBV9 CASSAPSRETQYF TGTGCCAGCAGCGCCCCGTCCCGAGAGACCCAGTACTTC
13 TRBD2 TRBJ2-7 - TRBV29-1 CSVELAGGYEQYF TGCAGCGTTGAACTAGCGGGAGGCTACGAGCAGTACTTC
14 TRBD1 TRBJ2-2 - TRBV5-1 CASSLGTGPGELFF TGCGCCAGCAGCTTGGGGACAGGGCCCGGGGAGCTGTTTTTT
14 - TRBJ1-6 - TRBV9 CASSVGQNNSPLHF TGTGCCAGCAGCGTAGGCCAGAATAATTCACCCCTCCACTTT
16 TRBD1 TRBJ2-7 once TRBV7-2 CASSPPPGQGVYEQYF TGTGCCAGCAGCCCCCCTCCGGGACAGGGGGTCTACGAGCAGTACTTC
14 - TRBJ1-3 once TRBV5-6 CASSLAGSGNTIYF TGTGCCAGCAGCTTGGCAGGGTCGGGAAACACCATATATTTT
15 TRBD2 TRBJ2-3 - TRBV9 CASSPVPRGADTQYF TGTGCCAGCAGCCCAGTCCCCCGGGGGGCAGATACGCAGTATTTT
14 TRBD1 TRBJ1-5 few TRBV28 CASHRQGGYQPQHF TGTGCCAGCCACCGACAGGGGGGTTATCAGCCCCAGCATTTT
13 TRBD1 TRBJ1-1 - TRBV6-1 CASTQGLNTEAFF TGTGCCAGCACACAGGGGTTGAACACTGAAGCTTTCTTT
16 TRBD1 TRBJ2-7 - TRBV11-2 CASSFGRGQGAREQYF TGTGCCAGCAGCTTTGGGCGGGGACAGGGGGCACGGGAGCAGTACTTC
12 - TRBJ2-2 - TRBV7-9 CASSLTDGELFF TGTGCCAGCAGCTTAACTGATGGGGAGCTGTTTTTT
13 - TRBJ1-1 once TRBV29-1 CSVRDTGNTEAFF TGCAGCGTCCGGGACACAGGGAACACTGAAGCTTTCTTT
15 - TRBJ2-1 - TRBV7-9 CASSLPRLGYNEQFF TGTGCCAGCAGCTTACCTAGACTAGGTTACAATGAGCAGTTCTTC
13 TRBD2 TRBJ2-3 - TRBV10-1 CASSGWTSDTQYF TGCGCCAGCAGTGGGTGGACTAGCGATACGCAGTATTTT
16 - TRBJ1-4 - TRBV11-2 CASSQPTGTSRRELFF TGTGCCAGCAGCCAACCGACAGGAACCAGTCGACGCGAACTTTTTTTT
13 TRBD1 TRBJ1-5 few TRBV12-5 CASGDRESQPQHF TGTGCTAGTGGGGACAGGGAAAGTCAGCCCCAGCATTTT
15 - TRBJ1-4 - TRBV15 CATSRDAGPNEKLFF TGTGCCACCAGCAGAGATGCGGGGCCGAATGAAAAACTGTTTTTT
15 TRBD1 TRBJ1-1 - TRBV18 CASSPPGQANTEAFF TGTGCCAGCTCACCGCCGGGACAGGCTAACACTGAAGCTTTCTTT
13 - TRBJ2-3 few TRBV2 CASSETHTDTQYF TGTGCCAGCAGTGAGACACACACAGATACGCAGTATTTT
16 TRBD2 TRBJ2-5 - TRBV6-6 CASSYGLAGYLGTQYF TGTGCCAGCAGTTACGGGCTAGCGGGGTACCTGGGGACCCAGTACTTC
15 - TRBJ1-1 - TRBV7-9 CASSFLQGLGTEAFF TGTGCCAGCAGCTTTTTGCAGGGTCTTGGCACTGAAGCTTTCTTT
16 TRBD1 TRBJ1-2 many TRBV6-1 CASSETWDREDYGYTF TGTGCCAGCAGTGAGACGTGGGACAGGGAGGACTATGGCTACACCTTC
13 - TRBJ2-7 - TRBV5-6 CASSSTDSYEQYF TGTGCCAGCAGCTCCACAGATTCCTACGAGCAGTACTTC
13 - TRBJ1-1 - TRBV28 CASSSSRWTEAFF TGTGCCAGCAGTTCATCGAGATGGACTGAAGCTTTCTTT
15 - TRBJ1-6 - TRBV5-1 CASRSSGVGQSPLHF TGCGCCAGCAGGAGTTCAGGGGTGGGGCAATCACCCCTCCACTTT
14 - TRBJ1-1 - TRBV6-5 CASRPGTPNTEAFF TGTGCCAGCAGGCCCGGGACACCGAACACTGAAGCTTTCTTT
14 - TRBJ2-1 once TRBV28 CASSGHGLGNEQFF TGTGCCAGCAGCGGACACGGGTTGGGGAATGAGCAGTTCTTC
12 TRBD2 TRBJ2-7 - TRBV28 CASSTSGYEQYF TGTGCCAGCAGTACTAGCGGGTACGAGCAGTACTTC
15 TRBD1 TRBJ1-4 once TRBV28 CASSPSGQGWEKLFF TGTGCCAGCAGTCCATCGGGACAGGGGTGGGAAAAACTGTTTTTT